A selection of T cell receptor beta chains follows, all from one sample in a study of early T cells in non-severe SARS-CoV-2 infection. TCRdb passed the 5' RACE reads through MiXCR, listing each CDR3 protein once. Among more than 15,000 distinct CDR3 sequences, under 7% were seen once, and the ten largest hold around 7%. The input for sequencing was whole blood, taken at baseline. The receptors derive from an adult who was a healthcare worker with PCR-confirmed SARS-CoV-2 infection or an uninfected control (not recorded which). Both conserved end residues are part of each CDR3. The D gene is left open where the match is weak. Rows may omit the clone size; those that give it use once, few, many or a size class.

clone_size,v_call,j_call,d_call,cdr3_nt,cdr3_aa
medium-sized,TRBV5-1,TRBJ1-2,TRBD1,TGCGCCAGCAGCTTGGTACAGGGGTCGAGCTATGGCTACACCTTC,CASSLVQGSSYGYTF
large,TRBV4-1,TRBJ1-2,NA,TGCGCCAGCAGCCTACTTCTAGGGGAGTCGCGGGGCTACACCTTC,CASSLLLGESRGYTF
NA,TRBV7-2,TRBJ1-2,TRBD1,TGTGCCAGCAGCCGGGCGCCGGGACAGGGGGCGAACTATGGCTACACCTTC,CASSRAPGQGANYGYTF
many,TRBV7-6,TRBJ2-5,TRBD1,TGTGCCAGCAGCCCGTTTGGGACAGGGGGCGAGACCCAGTACTTC,CASSPFGTGGETQYF
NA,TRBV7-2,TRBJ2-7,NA,TGTGCCAGCAGCTTAAGGTCCGTCCGAGACGAGCAGTACTTC,CASSLRSVRDEQYF
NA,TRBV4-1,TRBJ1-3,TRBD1,TGCGCCAGCAGCCGAGGACAGGGCGTTGGAAACACCATATATTTT,CASSRGQGVGNTIYF
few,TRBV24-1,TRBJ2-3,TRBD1,TGTGCCACCAGTGATCACAGGGGATCAACAGATACGCAGTATTTT,CATSDHRGSTDTQYF
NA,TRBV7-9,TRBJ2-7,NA,TGTGGGGGGGACGAGCAGTACTTC,CGGDEQYF
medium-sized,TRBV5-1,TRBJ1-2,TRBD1,TGCGCCAGCAGCTTGATCTATTCGGACAGGCCTCATGACTATGGCTACACCTTC,CASSLIYSDRPHDYGYTF
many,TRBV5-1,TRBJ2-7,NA,TGCGCCAGCAGCGGATTGAGCGAGCAGTACTTC,CASSGLSEQYF
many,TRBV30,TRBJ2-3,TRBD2,TGTGCCTGGAGGATCGGGGGGGCAGATACGCAGTATTTT,CAWRIGGADTQYF
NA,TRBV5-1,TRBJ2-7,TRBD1,TGCGCCAGCACAGGGGGCTCCGAGCAGTACTTC,CASTGGSEQYF
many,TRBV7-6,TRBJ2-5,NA,TGTGCCAGCAGCCCGCGACAGCAAGAGACCCAGTACTTC,CASSPRQQETQYF
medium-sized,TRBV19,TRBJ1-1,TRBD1,TGTGCCAGTAGTCAAAAGGGGGCCGGCACTGAAGCTTTCTTT,CASSQKGAGTEAFF